This TCR beta chain was identified during a study of cytotoxic CD8 clonotypes in ibrutinib-treated CLL. General study results and limits: Clonality showed a rise at ibrutinib response that reversed toward baseline at progression. Once treatment began, public clonotypes, which were uncommon, contracted or stayed stable. Patients showed higher baseline clonality than age-matched healthy donors, and it tracked circulating CD8+ T-cell counts.

Looked up from germline, CDR1 is MGHDK and CDR2 is SYGVNS. V dropped 3 bases and J dropped 6 bases, with 11 bases sitting between them. The CDR3 has 13 amino acids. Repertoires were generated with immunoSEQ multiplex PCR, while TCRdb's copy carries only in-frame clones and drops some. This table holds just over 200,000 clones, roughly 79% found once. Comments on this clone: Antigen specificity is unknown.

TCR beta library input comprised around 2 micrograms of genomic DNA from cryopreserved PBMCs. The genes are TRBV25-1 and TRBJ1-2; D is ambiguous. The TCR was taken from a human donor with chronic lymphocytic leukemia. The input for sequencing was PBMCs, taken after 12 months of ibrutinib treatment. This chain's CDR3 is CASSEDAGHGYTF. The CDR3 nucleotides read TGTGCCAGCAGTGAGGACGCCGGTCATGGCTACACCTTC.